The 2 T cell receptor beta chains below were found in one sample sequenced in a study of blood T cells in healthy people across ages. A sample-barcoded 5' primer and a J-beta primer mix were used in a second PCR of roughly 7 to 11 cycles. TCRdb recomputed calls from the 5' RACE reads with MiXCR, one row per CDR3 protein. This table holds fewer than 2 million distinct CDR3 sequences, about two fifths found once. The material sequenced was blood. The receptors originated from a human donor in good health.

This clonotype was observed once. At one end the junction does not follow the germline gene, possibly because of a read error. The CDR3, as DNA: TGCGCCACTCGCCCGGACTCCTACAATGAGCAGTTCTTC. This translates into CATRPDSYNEQFF. This chain joins TRBV19 and TRBJ2-1, with D hard to call. Per germline, CDR1 LNHDA and CDR2 SQIVND (reference sequence). The CDR3 contains 13 residues.

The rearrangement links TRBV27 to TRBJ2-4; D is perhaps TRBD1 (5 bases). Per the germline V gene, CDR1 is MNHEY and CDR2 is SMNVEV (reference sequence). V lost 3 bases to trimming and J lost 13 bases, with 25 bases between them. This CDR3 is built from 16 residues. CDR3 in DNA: TGTGCCAGCAGTTTGTATCGGAGAGTAGAGGACAATGAGCAGTACTTC. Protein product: CASSLYRRVEDNEQYF.